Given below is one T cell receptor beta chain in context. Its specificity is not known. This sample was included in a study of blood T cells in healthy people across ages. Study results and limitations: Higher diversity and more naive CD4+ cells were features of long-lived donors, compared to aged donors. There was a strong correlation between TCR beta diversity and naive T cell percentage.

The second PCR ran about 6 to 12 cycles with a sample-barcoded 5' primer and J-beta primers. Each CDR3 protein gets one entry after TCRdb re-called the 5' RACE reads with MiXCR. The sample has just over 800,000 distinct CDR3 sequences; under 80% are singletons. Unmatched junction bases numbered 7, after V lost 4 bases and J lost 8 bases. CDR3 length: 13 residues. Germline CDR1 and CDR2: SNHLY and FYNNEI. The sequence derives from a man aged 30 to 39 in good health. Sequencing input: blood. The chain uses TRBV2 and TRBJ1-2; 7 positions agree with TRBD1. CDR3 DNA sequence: TGTGCCAGCAGTGCAAGGAGAGGGGGCGGCTACACCTTC. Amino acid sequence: CASSARRGGGYTF.